This T cell receptor beta chain was recovered during a study of identical twins. Study conclusions and caveats: Invariant MAIT and iNKT cells could partly confound zero-insertion analyses. Models, which agreed with sharing between unrelated individuals, nonetheless underestimated the out-of-frame TCR alpha sharing seen in monozygotic twins.

The CDR3 covers 13 residues. CDR1 and CDR2 (germline): DFQATT, SNEGSKA (reference sequence). After removal of 3 bases from V and 4 bases from J, the junction contained 5 bases not matched to a gene. A word on this clonotype: Its specificity is unknown.

It was template switching that added a universal primer site, and there were unique molecular identifiers on the cDNA. TCRdb ran MiXCR on the 5' RACE reads and lists one entry per CDR3 protein. The sample yields under 900,000 distinct CDR3 sequences, about 18% seen once. Separately, the same data were catalogued under a study of T cells expressing NK-cell markers. This second study notes: In several donors, dominant clonotypes made up about 28.3-65% of CD3+CD56-NKG2C+ cells.

V and J are TRBV20-1 and TRBJ1-2, with 7 bases lining up with TRBD1. The source material was PBMCs. The sequence was collected from a woman between 18 and 29 years old in good health. Written as DNA, the CDR3 is TGCAGTGCTAGCGGGGCAGGGGGCTATGGCTACACCTTC. Protein product: CSASGAGGYGYTF.